The rows below give T cell receptor beta chains drawn from one sample of a study of T cell responses to AZD1222 COVID-19 vaccine. Libraries were prepared by immunoSEQ multiplex PCR; TCRdb keeps only in-frame clonotypes and omits some of them. Seen here are approximately 77,000 clones, more than 90% observed once, and the top ten hold roughly 4.7%. Sequences were derived from peripheral blood, sampled 28 days after the second AZD1222 dose. These TCRs come from an adult who received the AZD1222 COVID-19 vaccine. The conserved cysteine and the conserved F or W are not part of the CDR3 here. Rows may omit the clone size; those that give it use once, few, many or a size class.

j_gene | v_gene | abundance | CDR3aa
TRBJ1-2 | TRBV30 | - | AWSSSGFFGYT
TRBJ1-2 | TRBV6-4 | - | ASSDSTGGDYGYT
TRBJ1-1 | TRBV11-2 | - | ASSLRTGGKGAFTEAF
TRBJ1-4 | TRBV5-1 | - | ASSLATDTRLGNEKLF
TRBJ2-5 | TRBV5-1 | - | ASSPLDGETQY
TRBJ2-1 | TRBV28 | - | ASSLPPEDEQF
TRBJ2-1 | TRBV7-2 | - | ASSPQTSNNEQF
TRBJ1-6 | TRBV25-1 | once | ASRGQLNSPLH
TRBJ1-2 | TRBV18 | - | ASSPQSQWAYGYT
TRBJ2-3 | TRBV12-3/TRBV12-4 | - | ASGITSTDTQY
TRBJ1-2 | TRBV6-5 | once | ASSYAGTGYGYT
TRBJ2-2 | TRBV6-5 | - | ASSYGAGANTGELF
TRBJ2-7 | TRBV7-6 | - | ASSFASGTYEQY
TRBJ2-7 | TRBV7-2 | - | ASSWPGTGGFGQY
TRBJ1-2 | TRBV9 | - | ASSRRTANYGYT
TRBJ1-5 | TRBV2 | - | ASSAEVQNLQPQH
TRBJ2-7 | TRBV12-3/TRBV12-4 | once | ASSLGGTGGR
TRBJ1-1 | TRBV19 | - | ASKLGEGWNTEAF
TRBJ2-3 | TRBV29-1 | - | SVGGLVGTDTQY
TRBJ1-5 | TRBV30 | - | AWSGDSGQPQH
TRBJ2-5 | TRBV21-1 | - | ARQRLAPLQETQY
TRBJ2-5 | TRBV6-2/TRBV6-3 | - | ASSYSSSGYSFQETQY
TRBJ1-6 | TRBV5-6 | - | ASSLSGPGQGYSPLH